The clone carrying this TCR beta chain was found a few times. Its antigen is undetermined. The data originate from a study of PD-1 blockade in classical Hodgkin lymphoma. Study observations and caveats: Complete responders possessed baseline diversity comparable to newly diagnosed patients. Newly diagnosed patients had baseline TCR diversity that was reportedly lower than that of healthy donors.

The table came from immunoSEQ multiplex PCR; TCRdb's copy has only in-frame clones and leaves some out. The data hold approximately 100,000 clones, with more than 80% observed a single time. Time point denoted: cycle 4 day 1 (C4D1), after more than five weeks of nivolumab. Each and every patient relapsed after autologous stem cell transplantation, and patients got differing brentuximab vedotin exposure. Patients' outcomes at their best amounted to complete response, partial response or progressive disease. The V and J ends lost 3 bases and 4 bases respectively, with 7 bases between them. In germline, CDR1 is SNHLY, CDR2 FYNNEI. The CDR3 extends over 13 amino acids.

The sequenced sample was peripheral blood mononuclear cells (PBMCs), obtained before the fourth cycle of nivolumab. This receptor was obtained from a human donor with classical Hodgkin lymphoma. The chain recombines TRBV2 with TRBJ2-1; D is possibly TRBD1 (6 bases). In DNA, the CDR3 is TGTGCCAGCAGTGACCAGGGGTACAATGAGCAGTTCTTC. As protein: CASSDQGYNEQFF.